This T cell receptor beta chain originates from a study of T cells after yellow fever vaccination (dated by TCRdb to between 2018 and 2021). Turning to the overall study: Libraries from fractions with low cell numbers were prepared with the SMART-Seq v4 Ultra Low Input RNA kit. To follow T-cell clones before and after primary and booster YFV17D yellow fever vaccination, bulk TCR alpha and beta repertoires were sequenced over time. Two healthy male donors, one aged 18 to 30 and one aged 30 to 40 years, were included in the cohort. Bulk PBMC replicates and cell subsets were isolated from blood drawn at multiple timepoints before and after both primary and secondary immunization.

TCR cDNA was synthesized by 5'RACE template switching, which introduced a universal primer site and unique molecular identifiers. Priming for cDNA synthesis came from both the TCR alpha and TCR beta constant segments. Two PCR steps were used to amplify libraries, with sample barcodes and sequencing adapters being added in the second step. Libraries were sequenced on Illumina HiSeq 2500 (2x100 bp) or NovaSeq (2x150 bp). Per the authors' processing: MIGEC handled demultiplexing of reads and collapsing into UMI consensus sequences, while MiXCR performed V(D)J alignment. Vaccine-responding clonotypes were defined with edgeR using replicate PBMC samples, requiring FDR below 0.01 and a log2 fold change above 5 up to day 15. CD4 or CD8 identity was assigned to each bulk clonotype according to whether the clonotype was present at higher abundance in the sequenced CD4 repertoire or the sequenced CD8 repertoire. TCRdb passed the public sequencing reads through fastp at Q25 and MiXCR, retaining productive beta sequences. Under each unique CDR3 protein, matching rows form one entry showing the most common genes and DNA. V and J calls and clone size were set by TCRdb, not the authors. Present in this sample are about 75,000 distinct CDR3 sequences, under 9.5% of which were seen just once. The top ten constitute about 27% of the sample.

Taken with the paper, the label for treatment or condition translates to: live attenuated yellow fever vaccine strain. PBMCs were isolated from peripheral blood using a standard Ficoll-Paque protocol. Dynabeads CD4 and CD8 positive selection kits were used to isolate CD4 and CD8 T-cell fractions. TriZol was used to extract RNA from bulk PBMCs, CD4 and CD8 fractions, and dextramer-positive and dextramer-negative fractions. The sample holds many counts of this clonotype. It lacks a known antigen. No base-level quality is on record; no much larger clone is a single base apart. From its cysteine to its phenylalanine, the CDR3 spans 15 amino acids. The entry retains the CDR3 DNA only, 45 bases that are in frame from base 1. V and J are trimmed by 6 bases and 2 bases, and the gene matches miss 8 bases of the junction. What the work shows at the level of the full study, not this receptor alone: Because only a couple of donors were included in the study, the extent to which the findings can be generalized is limited. Compared with the primary T-cell response, the secondary T-cell response was weaker but faster, peaking on day 5 rather than day 15. Computational filtering was required because FACS-sorted repertoires could contain abundant contaminating clonotypes from the bulk population. Most clones expanded after primary vaccination were re-detected after the booster (approximately 96% of CD4 and around 88% of CD8), suggesting broad memory maintenance. A small fraction of clonotypes showed up in both the CD4 and CD8 compartments, probably as a result of convergent recombination.

The clonotype comes from a man younger than 30 who received the YFV17D yellow fever vaccine. The V and J segments used are TRBV12-3 or TRBV12-4 and TRBJ2-5, with 8 middle bases fitting TRBD1. This specimen consisted of CD8+ T cells sorted from PBMCs, obtained 10 days after the first yellow fever vaccination. The CDR3 corresponds to CASSLPGQVQETQYF. Read as DNA, the sequence is TGTGCCAGCAGCCTTCCGGGACAGGTACAAGAGACCCAGTACTTC.